This is a list of T cell receptor beta chains from one sample in a study of cytomegalovirus exposure and HLA in healthy donors. The data were produced by immunoSEQ multiplex PCR, yet TCRdb's version contains in-frame clones alone and is incomplete. The table has nearly 200,000 clones, 70% to 80% seen once. Sequenced: PBMCs. The source of these receptors is a woman aged 25-40 years in good health and CMV-seropositive. The CDR3 runs from the conserved cysteine through the conserved F or W. The D gene is left open where the match is weak. Rows may omit the clone size; those that give it use once, few, many or a size class.

J,size,V,D,CDR3,DNA
TRBJ2-1,-,TRBV27,-,CASSPWQTDNEQFF,TGTGCCAGCAGCCCATGGCAGACAGACAATGAGCAGTTCTTC
TRBJ2-2,-,TRBV4-2,-,CASSLETGDTGELFF,TGTGCCAGCAGCCTGGAAACAGGTGATACCGGGGAGCTGTTTTTT
TRBJ2-3,-,TRBV4-2,-,CASSQDPVTGADTQYF,TGTGCCAGCAGCCAAGACCCCGTAACGGGGGCAGATACGCAGTATTTT
TRBJ2-1,-,TRBV7-8,-,CASSSDSDNEQFF,TGTGCCAGCAGCTCGGACAGCGACAATGAGCAGTTCTTC
TRBJ2-7,-,TRBV5-4,TRBD1,CASSLLIQGVYEQYF,TGTGCCAGCAGCTTGTTGATCCAGGGGGTCTACGAGCAGTACTTC
TRBJ1-4,many,TRBV2,-,CASSVQGSNEKLFF,TGTGCCAGCAGTGTTCAGGGTTCTAATGAAAAACTGTTTTTT
TRBJ2-5,-,TRBV5-1,-,CASSSDSSQETQYF,TGCGCCAGCAGCTCGGACAGCAGCCAAGAGACCCAGTACTTC
TRBJ1-4,-,TRBV9,TRBD1,CASSRTGLDEKLFF,TGTGCCAGCAGCCGGACAGGGTTGGATGAAAAACTGTTTTTT
TRBJ1-5,-,TRBV10-3,TRBD1,CAISQGTGSTGGTQHF,TGTGCCATCAGTCAAGGGACAGGCTCAACAGGGGGGACCCAGCATTTT
TRBJ1-5,-,TRBV30,TRBD1,CACAPGQGNQPQHF,TGTGCCTGTGCCCCCGGACAGGGCAATCAGCCCCAGCATTTT
TRBJ1-5,-,TRBV7-8,-,CASSLEQGGQPQHF,TGTGCCAGCAGCTTAGAACAGGGAGGGCAGCCCCAGCATTTT
TRBJ2-5,-,TRBV7-8,-,CASSLRGRQETQYF,TGTGCCAGCAGCTTGCGAGGGCGTCAAGAGACCCAGTACTTC
TRBJ1-4,-,TRBV19,-,CASSKVGVGEKLFF,TGTGCCAGTAGTAAAGTAGGGGTCGGGGAAAAACTGTTTTTT
TRBJ2-5,-,TRBV5-1,-,CASSPQWVQETQYF,TGCGCCAGCTCCCCACAGTGGGTACAAGAGACCCAGTACTTC
TRBJ2-1,-,TRBV14,-,CASSQDTYNEQFF,TGTGCCAGCAGCCAAGACACCTACAATGAGCAGTTCTTC